This T cell receptor beta chain was profiled in a study of cytomegalovirus exposure and HLA in healthy donors. Study-level results: Highest at DRB1 and lowest at HLA-C, TCR association rates differed among HLA loci in a later analysis. The likely origin of a cluster of highly shared sequence variants was a sequencing artifact. Per a prior analysis, the majority of TCR beta V segments were productive roughly 90% or roughly 30% of the time. Researchers reported in a later analysis that common viral pathogens appeared linked to several top clusters.

Details on this clone: What it binds is unknown.

PCR used 60 Vbeta primers and 13 Jbeta primers. The method was immunoSEQ multiplex PCR; TCRdb's version includes in-frame clones alone and lacks a portion of them. This sample has about 170,000 clones, with roughly 84% found just once. Per the germline V gene, CDR1 is MNHEY and CDR2 is SMNVEV (reference sequence). This CDR3 has 14 residues. Deletions cut 0 bases from V and 9 bases from J, with 11 bases between. This receptor was obtained from a man aged 30-40 years in good health and CMV-seropositive. J is TRBJ1-4 and V is TRBV27; perhaps TRBD1 as D (5 bases). Input material: PBMCs. The CDR3 DNA reads as TGTGCCAGCAGTTTATCTGGACCAGGGCAAAAACTGTTTTTT. This translates into CASSLSGPGQKLFF.